This T cell receptor beta chain is from a study of cytomegalovirus exposure and HLA in healthy donors. In the study overall: Of the donors genotyped, 300 to 500 in all, less than 90% fell in the Caucasian-associated ancestry cluster.

In the case of this clone: Its specificity is not known.

General study points: DRB1 had the most TCR associations and HLA-C the fewest, a later analysis found, with rates varying by HLA locus.

The study ran its PCR with 60 Vbeta and 13 Jbeta primers. The protocol was immunoSEQ multiplex PCR, while the TCRdb copy is restricted to in-frame clones and leaves out a portion. The sample records more than 95,000 clones, 77% being singletons. The sample was PBMCs. This receptor was obtained from a middle-aged woman in good health and CMV-seropositive.

The CDR3 reads CASSGGTSGRPLLTDTQYF. CDR3 sequence (DNA): TGTGCCAGCAGTGGGGGGACTAGCGGGAGGCCCCTCCTGACAGATACGCAGTATTTT. The chain recombines TRBV6-1 with TRBJ2-3, with 15 positions matching TRBD2. Per germline, CDR1 MNHNS and CDR2 SASEGT. V trimming: 4 bases; J trimming: 3 bases; junction bases outside the gene matches: 11. The CDR3 spans 19 residues.